This TCR beta chain was observed in a study of blood T cell repertoires in COVID-19. There are a few counts of this clone. TCRdb keeps only in-frame clones here, not all; method: immunoSEQ multiplex PCR. Of 180,000 or so clones in the sample, 87% were seen once. The clonotype comes from a man between 18 and 35 years old with active or convalescent COVID-19. Material: peripheral blood.

The chain's CDR3 is CASSPALASTAGYEQYF. The DNA of the CDR3 is TGTGCCAGCTCACCTGCTTTGGCTTCGACAGCGGGGTACGAGCAGTACTTC. The chain couples TRBV18 to TRBJ2-7, with TRBD2 identical over 7 bases. The CDR3 is 17 amino acids. J gave up 4 bases and V 3 bases, and 15 bases lay outside the gene matches. Germline values: CDR1 KGHSH, CDR2 LQKENI. Drawing the rest from reference TRBV18 and TRBJ2-7, the complete variable domain is NAGVMQNPRHLVRRRGQEARLRCSPMKGHSHVYWYRQLPEEGLKFMVYLQKENIIDESGMPKERFSAEFPKEGPSILRIQQVVRGDSAAYFCASSPALASTAGYEQYFGPGTRLTVT.